The 30 T cell receptor beta chains in this list originate from one sample, sequenced in a study of OX40 agonist ivuxolimab in advanced cancers. The table came from immunoSEQ multiplex PCR; TCRdb's copy has only in-frame clones and leaves some out. The sample consists of 70,000 to 75,000 clones, approximately 86% of them appearing once. The source was CD4+ or CD8+ T cells sorted from blood, collected in a trial of the OX40 agonist ivuxolimab. The receptor set was obtained from an adult with an advanced solid tumor such as melanoma, head and neck, liver or kidney cancer.

The chain combines TRBV27 with TRBJ1-4; TRBD1 agrees at 9 bases. V trimming: 3 bases; J trimming: 8 bases; junction bases outside the gene matches: 4. The germline CDR1 and CDR2 sequences are MNHEY and SMNVEV (reference sequence). This CDR3 is 14 amino acids long. The DNA for the CDR3 is TGTGCCAGCAGTTTTGGGGACAGGGCCGAAAAACTGTTTTTT. Translation: CASSFGDRAEKLFF.

The CDR3 loop reads CASSHTTGDTEAFF. In nucleotides, the CDR3 is TGTGCCAGCAGTCACACTACAGGGGACACTGAAGCTTTCTTT. The rearrangement links TRBV6-6 to TRBJ1-1, with 7 bases matching TRBD1. Germline V gene lookup returns CDR1 MNHNY and CDR2 SVGAGI (reference sequence). Trimming removed 5 bases from V and 3 bases from J; junction bases left unmatched: 6. The CDR3 contains 14 residues.

This chain uses TRBV2 with TRBJ2-5, with 9 bases lining up with TRBD2. The CDR3 has 14 amino acids. Per germline, CDR1 SNHLY and CDR2 FYNNEI. Losses at the gene ends were 3 bases for V and 5 bases for J; bases not matched to a gene: 4. This CDR3 is CASSEGSGRETQYF. CDR3 DNA: TGTGCCAGCAGTGAGGGGAGCGGGAGGGAGACCCAGTACTTC.

J is TRBJ1-4 and V is TRBV18; TRBD1 might be the D (5 bases). CDR3 size: 14 residues. Germline-derived CDR1 and CDR2 are KGHSH and LQKENI. Trimming shortened V by 1 base and J by 7 bases, and 10 bases separated the two germline ends. The CDR3 DNA reads as TGTGCCAGCTCACCACAGGGGCTAGGTGAAAAACTGTTTTTT. Amino acids: CASSPQGLGEKLFF.

This chain uses TRBV6-1 with TRBJ2-7, with 9 bases matching TRBD2. With V trimmed by 6 bases and J by 5 bases, 5 bases remained unmatched. Germline CDR1 and CDR2: MNHNS and SASEGT. This CDR3 comprises 13 residues. CDR3 bases: TGTGCCAGCAGATTATCTAGCGGGAACGAGCAGTACTTC. Protein product: CASRLSSGNEQYF.

The V call is TRBV30, the J call TRBJ1-1; no firm D call. The ends were cut back, 4 bases at V and 11 bases at J, with 20 bases in the middle. This CDR3 is 13 amino acids long. Germline loops: CDR1 GTSNPN, CDR2 SVGIG (reference sequence). The CDR3 region has the DNA TGTGCCTGGAACTCGGGCAGAGGCTTGTCGGCTTTCTTT. Translating it yields CAWNSGRGLSAFF.

The chain joins TRBV9 to TRBJ2-3, with TRBD1 as a possible D gene (7 bases). CDR1 SGDLS and CDR2 YYNGEE come from the germline V gene. CDR3 length: 14 amino acids. V lost 6 bases to trimming and J lost 6 bases, with 17 bases between them. The CDR3 DNA sequence: TGTGCCAGCACGCGGGGCAGGGGGTGGGATACGCAGTATTTT. Protein: CASTRGRGWDTQYF.

V usage is TRBV6-6 and J usage is TRBJ1-1; D may be TRBD1 (6 bases). V lost 0 bases to trimming and J lost 1 base, with 9 bases between them. This CDR3 region has 15 residues. From germline, CDR1 is MNHNY and CDR2 SVGAGI (reference sequence). CDR3 sequence reads: CASSYSRTENTEAFF. The CDR3 DNA follows: TGTGCCAGCAGTTACTCAAGGACAGAGAACACTGAAGCTTTCTTT.

The chain has TRBV7-2 and TRBJ2-3; 10 positions agree with TRBD1. Germline loops: CDR1 SGHTA, CDR2 FQGNSA. This CDR3 spans 16 amino acids. With 1 base clipped from V and 5 bases from J, the junction kept 6 bases outside the gene matches. CDR3 sequence reads: CASSLVAGQGRDTQYF. In DNA, the CDR3 is TGTGCCAGCAGCTTAGTCGCGGGACAGGGGCGAGATACGCAGTATTTT.

The CDR3 DNA reads as TGTGCCAGCAGCGTAACCCCCGTTGGACTACAGGGGTCTGGCTACACCTTC. Residues: CASSVTPVGLQGSGYTF. The chain joins TRBV9 to TRBJ1-2, with TRBD1 matching over 7 bases. Germline CDR1 reads SGDLS; CDR2 reads YYNGEE. This CDR3 has 17 residues. The V segment lost 1 base and the J segment 7 bases; nucleotides outside the gene matches: 16.

The gene calls are TRBV5-1 and TRBJ1-1; 9 bases are a match to TRBD1. This CDR3 has 14 amino acids. V dropped 4 bases and J dropped 1; count of bases not matched to a gene: 2. The germline V gene encodes CDR1 SGHRS and CDR2 YFSETQ. Written as DNA, the CDR3 is TGCGCCAGCAGCCCGGGACAGGGGAACACTGAAGCTTTCTTT. This sequence encodes CASSPGQGNTEAFF.

The V and J genes are TRBV20-1 and TRBJ2-3, with a tentative D call TRBD1 (6 bases). Trimming pared 5 bases from V and 14 bases from J, leaving 17 bases between. The CDR3 is 11 amino acids. Germline CDR1 reads DFQATT; CDR2 reads SNEGSKA (reference sequence). In DNA form, the CDR3 reads TGCAGTGCTCCCACCGGGACATCCCGGTATTTT. Translated, it gives CSAPTGTSRYF.

V and J are TRBV7-3 and TRBJ2-1, with 8 positions matching TRBD1. This CDR3 has 15 amino acids. J gave up 10 bases and V 1 base, and 9 bases lay outside the gene matches. Germline CDR1 and CDR2: SGHTA and FQGTGA. The CDR3 DNA sequence: TGTGCCAGCAGCTTAATGGCAGGGGGCCAAGGCGAGCAGTTCTTC. This codes for CASSLMAGGQGEQFF.

CDR3 sequence: CASSFGGSVEAFF. CDR3 DNA sequence: TGTGCCAGCAGCTTCGGGGGCTCGGTTGAAGCTTTCTTT. The V gene is TRBV5-6, the J gene TRBJ1-1, with D perhaps TRBD1 (6 bases). Trimming cost V 2 bases and J 7 bases, with 12 bases left between them. CDR3 length: 13 amino acids. CDR1 and CDR2 (germline): SGHDT, YYEEEE.

The rearrangement links TRBV6-1 to TRBJ2-1; D not resolved. CDR1 is MNHNS and CDR2 is SASEGT in the germline V gene. V was trimmed by 7 bases and J by 2 bases, leaving 12 bases between them. The CDR3 runs 14 residues. CDR3 residues: CASKITQPYNEQFF. The CDR3 DNA follows: TGTGCCAGCAAAATTACACAGCCCTACAATGAGCAGTTCTTC.

This clone was seen a single time. This chain connects TRBV7-2 to TRBJ2-7, with D maybe TRBD2 (6 bases). The germline V gene encodes CDR1 SGHTA and CDR2 FQGNSA. Trimming removed 5 bases at V and 9 bases at J, with 23 bases between. The CDR3 runs 15 residues. This CDR3 reads CASSPSGEGFQVQYF. The CDR3 DNA reads TGTGCCAGCAGCCCCTCGGGAGAGGGTTTTCAGGTGCAGTACTTC.

V usage is TRBV27 and J usage is TRBJ1-2, with 10 bases lining up with TRBD1. Germline CDR1 is MNHEY and CDR2 is SMNVEV (reference sequence). The CDR3 consists of 14 residues. V dropped 5 bases and J dropped 3; count of bases not matched to a gene: 3. CDR3 bases: TGTGCCAGCAGTAAGACAGGGGGCGACTATGGCTACACCTTC. Encoded protein: CASSKTGGDYGYTF.

With respect to this clone: Within the sample, other DNA sequences also encode this same CDR3. The chain employs TRBV6-5 and TRBJ1-1; D is unresolved. Germline loops: CDR1 MNHEY, CDR2 SVGAGI. The CDR3 consists of 14 residues. The germline V and J ends were trimmed by 0 bases and 3 bases, with 8 bases remaining between them. CDR3 residues: CASSYSSGDTEAFF. In nucleotides, the CDR3 is TGTGCCAGCAGTTACTCGTCCGGGGACACTGAAGCTTTCTTT.

This clone was detected once. The conserved phenylalanine or tryptophan is not found at the CDR3 terminus, so this likely reflects a read error. The V call is TRBV28, the J call TRBJ1-5, with unresolved D. This CDR3 comprises 14 residues. V lost 10 bases and J lost 5, with 18 bases in between. Germline values: CDR1 MDHEN, CDR2 SYDVKM. The CDR3 DNA sequence: TGTGCCACCCGGGTCCCCGGGGAAGATCAGCCCCAGCATCTT. This translates into CATRVPGEDQPQHL.

The V call is TRBV11-2, the J call TRBJ2-2, with TRBD2 matching 11 bases. V shed 6 bases and J 7 bases; nucleotides not matched to a gene: 10. This CDR3 region has 16 residues. The germline CDR1 and CDR2 sequences are SGHAT and FQNNGV. The CDR3 DNA reads as TGTGCCAGCAGTGCAACTAGCGGGAGTCGGAGCGGGGAGCTGTTTTTT. Its translation is CASSATSGSRSGELFF.

The chain links TRBV2 to TRBJ1-2, with D perhaps TRBD1 (6 bases). Germline values: CDR1 SNHLY, CDR2 FYNNEI. The CDR3 extends over 16 amino acids. Trimming removed 2 bases at V and 8 bases at J, with 21 bases between. CDR3: CASSESAVGGARGYTF. CDR3 nucleotide sequence: TGTGCCAGCAGTGAATCCGCCGTGGGGGGGGCGCGAGGCTACACCTTC.

The V call is TRBV5-6, the J call TRBJ2-7; 7 bases align to TRBD1. The ends lost 3 bases at V and 0 bases at J; junction bases unmatched: 6. Germline loops: CDR1 SGHDT, CDR2 YYEEEE. CDR3 length: 15 residues. Written as DNA, the CDR3 is TGTGCCAGCAGCTCGACCGGGACAGACTCCTACGAGCAGTACTTC. This sequence encodes CASSSTGTDSYEQYF.

The sample holds a few counts of this clone. CDR3 nucleotide sequence: TGTGCCAGCAGAATAACAGGCTATGGCTACACCTTC. Translating gives CASRITGYGYTF. The rearrangement links TRBV28 to TRBJ1-2; TRBD1 might be the D (5 bases). The germline V gene has CDR1 MDHEN and CDR2 SYDVKM. V lost 6 bases to trimming and J lost 4 bases, with 9 bases between them. The CDR3 is 12 amino acids.

The CDR3 protein is CASSLLAGGTDTQYF. The CDR3 DNA reads TGTGCCAGCAGTCTTCTAGCGGGGGGCACAGATACGCAGTATTTT. The chain employs TRBV6-5 and TRBJ2-3; the match to TRBD2 covers 10 bases. The germline gives CDR1 MNHEY, CDR2 SVGAGI. J was trimmed by 1 base and V by 5 bases; bases with no gene match: 3. CDR3 size: 15 residues.

This chain joins TRBV27 and TRBJ1-5, with TRBD1 as a possible D gene (6 bases). CDR1 and CDR2 (germline): MNHEY, SMNVEV (reference sequence). Trimming removed 5 bases from V and 0 bases from J, with 11 bases in between. The CDR3 covers 15 residues. This chain's CDR3 is CASSPWTDSNQPQHF. As DNA, the CDR3 is TGTGCCAGCAGTCCATGGACAGATAGCAATCAGCCCCAGCATTTT.

This clone was detected only once. This chain joins TRBV6-6 and TRBJ2-5; 9 bases are a match to TRBD1. V trimming: 5 bases; J trimming: 5 bases; junction bases outside the gene matches: 3. The V gene's germline CDR1 is MNHNY and CDR2 SVGAGI (reference sequence). There are 13 residues in the CDR3. Here the CDR3 DNA reads TGTGCCAGCAGTAAAGACAGGGGGGAGACCCAGTACTTC. It encodes CASSKDRGETQYF.

The J gene is TRBJ2-7, the V gene TRBV19; TRBD2 might be the D (6 bases). The CDR3 has 13 amino acids. The germline V and J ends were trimmed by 5 bases and 2 bases, with 10 bases remaining between them. Germline lookup yields CDR1 LNHDA and CDR2 SQIVND (reference sequence). In DNA, the CDR3 is TGTGCCAGTAGTCGGACTACTACCTACGAGCAGTACTTC. It translates to CASSRTTTYEQYF.

The gene calls are TRBV7-3 and TRBJ1-2; D not certain. The CDR3 consists of 13 residues. Trimming removed 4 bases at V and 7 bases at J, with 13 bases between. Germline values: CDR1 SGHTA, CDR2 FQGTGA. The CDR3 reads CASSSDGHAGYTF. CDR3 coding DNA: TGTGCCAGCAGCTCCGACGGGCACGCTGGCTACACCTTC.

This chain links TRBV29-1 with TRBJ2-7, with 10 bases lining up with TRBD1. Germline V lookup: CDR1 SQVTM, CDR2 ANQGSEA. There are 12 residues in the CDR3. With V trimmed by 7 bases and J by 3 bases, 3 bases remained unmatched. In DNA form, the CDR3 reads TGCAGCGGAGGGACAGGGGACTACGAGCAGTACTTC. Translation gives CSGGTGDYEQYF.

The chain links TRBV4-1 to TRBJ1-5, with TRBD1 as a possible D gene (6 bases). CDR1 and CDR2 (germline): MGHRA, YSYEKL. The CDR3 contains 15 residues. The V and J ends lost 1 base and 7 bases respectively, with 14 bases between them. In nucleotides, the CDR3 is TGCGCCAGCAGCCAAGGGGGGGCAGGAAGACAGCCCCAGCATTTT. Amino acid sequence: CASSQGGAGRQPQHF.